Listed here are 4 T cell receptor beta chains from one sample, sequenced in a study of sequential checkpoint blockade in melanoma. TCRdb keeps only in-frame clones here, not all; method: immunoSEQ multiplex PCR. The table shows approximately 12,000 clones, with roughly two thirds occurring only once. Regarding treatment: randomized to nivolumab then ipilimumab (arm A) or the reverse (arm B). This specimen was CD8+ T cells sorted from blood (inferred from file names), taken from a patient given nivolumab and ipilimumab in sequence. Every receptor here comes from a human donor with melanoma.

This sequence joins TRBV30 and TRBJ1-6, with D unclear. Trimming removed 0 bases at V and 10 bases at J, with 13 bases between. Germline CDR1 and CDR2: GTSNPN and SVGIG (reference sequence). CDR3 length: 14 amino acids. CDR3 sequence (DNA): TGTGCCTGGAGTGTTGAGAGATCAAGCTCACCCCTCCACTTT. It yields the protein CAWSVERSSSPLHF.

The V call is TRBV4-1, the J call TRBJ2-1, with TRBD2 matching over 8 bases. In germline, CDR1 is MGHRA, CDR2 YSYEKL. The CDR3 extends over 15 amino acids. The junction had 6 bases not matched to a gene; V was cut back by 2 bases and J by 6 bases. The CDR3 loop reads CASSQQGGGLNEQFF. DNA for the CDR3: TGCGCCAGCAGCCAACAAGGCGGGGGGCTCAATGAGCAGTTCTTC.

The chain couples TRBV2 to TRBJ2-4, with 10 bases identical to TRBD2. V gave up 1 base and J gave up 2 bases; unmatched junction bases: 2. This CDR3 is built from 16 residues. Looked up from germline, CDR1 is SNHLY and CDR2 is FYNNEI. This CDR3 is CASSEGLAGPKNIQYF. For the CDR3, the DNA is TGTGCCAGCAGTGAAGGACTAGCGGGCCCCAAAAACATTCAGTACTTC.

This clone was seen just once. This rearrangement joins TRBV7-2 to TRBJ1-2; possible D gene TRBD1, 5 bases. Trimming removed 1 base from V and 3 bases from J, with 6 bases in between. Germline lookup yields CDR1 SGHTA and CDR2 FQGNSA. The CDR3 sequence is 13 residues long. The CDR3 coding sequence is TGTGCCAGCAGCTTAGGACAGCACTATGGCTACACCTTC. Translation: CASSLGQHYGYTF.